This passage covers 13 T cell receptor beta chains from one sample sequenced in a study of monozygotic twins with inflammatory bowel disease. From its re-call of the 5' RACE reads, TCRdb lists each CDR3 protein once, without DNA. Its table lists approximately 400,000 distinct CDR3 sequences. Sequencing was carried out using blood. Every receptor here comes from a human donor with ulcerative colitis or Crohn's disease, or a healthy co-twin of an affected twin (not recorded which).

V and J are TRBV7-2 and TRBJ2-7. Germline V gene lookup returns CDR1 SGHTA and CDR2 FQGNSA. The CDR3 runs to 13 residues. CDR3 sequence reads: CASSLEIAYEQYF.

The rearrangement uses TRBV6-6 and TRBJ2-7. In germline, CDR1 is MNHNY, CDR2 SVGAGI (reference sequence). The CDR3 totals 14 residues. The CDR3 spells CASSYVGSAYEQYF.

The chain uses TRBV20-1 and TRBJ2-2; TCRdb designates TRBD1, a call that cannot be tested without DNA. This CDR3 has 14 residues. Per germline, CDR1 DFQATT and CDR2 SNEGSKA (reference sequence). CDR3: CSASWGQGAGELFF.

The rearrangement links TRBV10-3 to TRBJ1-2; TCRdb's D call, TRBD1, is unchecked because there is no DNA. This CDR3 region has 13 residues. Germline-derived CDR1 and CDR2 are ENHRY and SYGVKD. CDR3 sequence reads: CAITKQAGYGYTF.

CDR3 region: CASSYRQTIEFF. The chain has TRBV6-2 or TRBV6-3 and TRBJ2-1. The CDR3 is 12 residues long. The germline CDR1 and CDR2 sequences are MNHEY and SVGEGT.

This rearrangement joins TRBV20-1 to TRBJ1-6; TCRdb's D gene call, TRBD1, goes unchecked for lack of DNA. The CDR3 is made up of 16 amino acids. The V gene's germline CDR1 is DFQATT and CDR2 SNEGSKA (reference sequence). The CDR3 reads CSARSAQGAQNSPLHF.

The chain is built from TRBV20-1 and TRBJ2-5. The CDR3 has 11 residues. Germline-derived CDR1 and CDR2 are DFQATT and SNEGSKA (reference sequence). CDR3 in amino acids: CSARAELTQYF.

This rearrangement joins TRBV29-1 to TRBJ2-2; without DNA, the TCRdb call of TRBD1 cannot be checked. Germline lookup yields CDR1 SQVTM and CDR2 ANQGSEA. The CDR3 extends over 14 amino acids. The CDR3 spells CSVSRDLHTGELFF.

The rearrangement links TRBV5-5 to TRBJ2-3. The CDR3 has 15 amino acids. Looked up from germline, CDR1 is SGHKS and CDR2 is YYEKEE (reference sequence). This CDR3 reads CASSLWQDSTDTQYF.

This chain uses TRBV19 with TRBJ2-2; TCRdb selects TRBD1, and the lack of DNA leaves this call unchecked. This CDR3 has 12 residues. CDR1 and CDR2 (germline): LNHDA, SQIVND (reference sequence). CDR3 sequence: CASTGRDGELFF.

The chain combines TRBV18 with TRBJ2-7; with no DNA, the TCRdb D assignment of TRBD1 cannot be verified. This CDR3 is 13 amino acids long. CDR1 is KGHSH and CDR2 is LQKENI in the germline V gene. The CDR3 loop is CASSPPGGSEQYF.

This chain uses TRBV2 with TRBJ2-5; checking the TCRdb D call of TRBD2 is not possible without DNA. Germline V gene lookup returns CDR1 SNHLY and CDR2 FYNNEI. This CDR3 contains 12 residues. This CDR3 reads CASSELASAQYF.

The V gene is TRBV18, the J gene TRBJ1-1. This CDR3 region has 16 residues. Per the germline V gene, CDR1 is KGHSH and CDR2 is LQKENI. The chain's CDR3 is CASSLRETYPNTEAFF.